The next 28 T cell receptor beta chains were all read from a single sample in a study of T cells in Graves' hyperthyroidism and ophthalmopathy (dated by TCRdb to the late 2010s). Preparation of the library involved multiplex PCR. The instrument was an Illumina HiSeq 2000. Amplification of TCR beta CDR3 regions was carried out from RNA transcripts. The first round of RT-PCR for the TCR CDR3 was performed with the HTBI primer set and the Qiagen OneStep RT-PCR kit. In-frame beta chains were kept once TCRdb had trimmed the public reads at Q25 with fastp and called clones with MiXCR. Rows are combined by CDR3 protein, so each entry shows the most common genes and DNA. The sample table contains roughly 800,000 distinct CDR3 sequences; only one count was recorded for 38% of them. Roughly 8.3% of the sample belongs to the ten largest clones. The sample was blood. The receptors originated from a man between 18 and 35 years old with Graves' hyperthyroidism.

The rearrangement joins TRBV7-2 to TRBJ1-5, with D perhaps TRBD1 (5 bases). The germline V gene encodes CDR1 SGHTA and CDR2 FQGNSA. V lost 7 bases and J lost 6, with 16 bases in between. CDR3 length: 14 residues. Here the CDR3 reads CASTVRGSSQPQHF. The CDR3 DNA reads as TGTGCCAGCACCGTGAGGGGTTCGAGTCAGCCCCAGCATTTT.

The chain has TRBV7-9 and TRBJ1-1, with TRBD1 matching over 8 bases. The CDR3 is 15 amino acids. Unmatched junction bases numbered 7, after V lost 4 bases and J lost 3 bases. Germline CDR1 SEHNR, CDR2 FQNEAQ (reference sequence). CDR3 region: CASSSPSDRDTEAFF. In DNA form, the CDR3 reads TGTGCCAGCAGCTCCCCCTCGGACAGGGACACTGAAGCTTTCTTT.

This clonotype was seen a handful of times. This chain links TRBV12-3 or TRBV12-4 with TRBJ1-1; TRBD1 is a possible D gene (6 bases). Deletions cut 8 bases from V and 0 bases from J, with 7 bases between. The CDR3 loop spans 12 amino acids. CDR3 coding DNA: TGTGCCAGCGGGGGCATGAACACTGAAGCTTTCTTT. Protein sequence: CASGGMNTEAFF.

This clonotype has only one observation. The rearrangement uses TRBV4-1 and TRBJ2-7; D possibly corresponds to TRBD2 (5 bases). Trimming took 4 bases from V and 2 from J, leaving 12 bases between them. Germline lookup yields CDR1 MGHRA and CDR2 YSYEKL. The CDR3 runs to 14 residues. The CDR3: CASSPAEGPYEQYF. The CDR3 DNA reads TGCGCCAGCAGCCCGGCCGAGGGTCCCTACGAGCAGTACTTC.

The rearrangement uses TRBV9 and TRBJ1-1, with unresolved D. V was cut by 5 bases and J by 1 base, with 15 bases left in between. This CDR3 is built from 15 residues. Germline CDR1 reads SGDLS; CDR2 reads YYNGEE. DNA for the CDR3: TGTGCCAGCAGTCCTACGACTCGGCAGAACACTGAAGCTTTCTTT. Translating it yields CASSPTTRQNTEAFF.

This clonotype was recorded once. This sequence joins TRBV24-1 and TRBJ1-1, with a tentative D call TRBD1 (5 bases). CDR1 and CDR2 (germline): KGHDR, SFDVKD. Trimming took 9 bases from V and 2 from J, leaving 27 bases between them. The CDR3 spans 18 residues. The CDR3 DNA reads as TGTGCCACCCCTCCGGGACTAAGCGCCGACAGATTCAACACTGAAGCTTTCTTT. Its translation: CATPPGLSADRFNTEAFF.

The rearrangement joins TRBV4-1 to TRBJ2-5, with 7 bases lining up with TRBD2. CDR3 length equals 21 residues. The germline V gene has CDR1 MGHRA and CDR2 YSYEKL. The trim removed 2 bases at V and 4 bases at J, leaving 25 bases unmatched. The CDR3 here is CASSQSSVGVGAGAPGETQYF. For the CDR3, the DNA is TGCGCCAGCAGCCAAAGTTCGGTAGGGGTGGGCGCGGGAGCCCCCGGAGAGACCCAGTACTTC.

Ten or more counts support this clonotype. This rearrangement joins TRBV9 to TRBJ1-1; D is ambiguous. The length of the CDR3 is 13 residues. Between the trimmed V and J ends, which lost 4 bases and 3 bases, there was a span of 10 bases. Germline CDR1 SGDLS, CDR2 YYNGEE. The CDR3 region has the DNA TGTGCCAGCAGCTCTCGCAGTGACACTGAAGCTTTCTTT. It codes for CASSSRSDTEAFF. Looking up the rest from reference TRBV9 and TRBJ1-1 gives the full variable domain: DSGVTQTPKHLITATGQRVTLRCSPRSGDLSVYWYQQSLDQGLQFLIQYYNGEERAKGNILERFSAQQFPDLHSELNLSSLELGDSALYFCASSSRSDTEAFFGQGTRLTVV.

The chain links TRBV15 to TRBJ1-4, with 8 bases aligning to TRBD1. Trimming at V came to 1 base and at J to 8 bases, leaving 6 bases not matched to a gene. The CDR3 loop spans 15 amino acids. Germline V CDR1 and CDR2: LNHNV, YYDKDF (reference sequence). CDR3 residues: CATSRVTGGVEKLFF. CDR3 DNA: TGTGCCACCAGCAGAGTAACAGGGGGAGTAGAAAAACTGTTTTTT. The whole variable domain, filled in from reference TRBV15 and TRBJ1-4, reads DAMVIQNPRYQVTQFGKPVTLSCSQTLNHNVMYWYQQKSSQAPKLLFHYYDKDFNNEADTPDNFQSRRPNTSFCFLDIRSPGLGDTAMYLCATSRVTGGVEKLFFGSGTQLSVL.

This clonotype was seen only a few times. The chain joins TRBV6-5 to TRBJ1-1; perhaps TRBD1 as D (5 bases). The V end was cut by 2 bases, the J end by 5 bases, with 15 bases between. Germline loops: CDR1 MNHEY, CDR2 SVGAGI. This CDR3 has 15 amino acids. CDR3 sequence reads: CASSYTESGGTEAFF. Here the CDR3 DNA reads TGTGCCAGCAGTTACACGGAGAGCGGGGGAACTGAAGCTTTCTTT.

Points on this clonotype: Compared with germline, one end of the junction differs, possibly owing to a read error. This chain connects TRBV4-1 to TRBJ1-2, with TRBD1 matching over 7 bases. Germline-derived CDR1 and CDR2 are MGHRA and YSYEKL. The CDR3 spans 16 residues. The CDR3 DNA reads as TGCGCTAGCAGCCACGCCAGGGACAGAGAGGACTATGGCTACACCTTC. It yields the protein CASSHARDREDYGYTF.

This clonotype has ten or more counts. The rearrangement links TRBV5-1 to TRBJ1-2, with TRBD1 identical over 8 bases. J lost 2 bases, V lost 0 bases, and 0 bases had no gene match. CDR1 and CDR2 (germline): SGHRS, YFSETQ. The CDR3 extends over 14 amino acids. CDR3 bases: TGCGCCAGCAGCTTGGGGGACAGGAACTATGGCTACACCTTC. Translated, it gives CASSLGDRNYGYTF.

This clonotype was picked up a small number of times. The genes are TRBV4-1 and TRBJ2-7; D is possibly TRBD2 (5 bases). Germline V CDR1 and CDR2: MGHRA, YSYEKL. V lost 3 bases and J lost 6, with 12 bases in between. The CDR3 totals 13 residues. CDR3 DNA sequence: TGCGCCAGCAGCCAGAACGGGGATTTCGAGCAGTACTTC. Amino acid sequence: CASSQNGDFEQYF.

The CDR3 DNA follows: TGTGCCAGCAGCTTCCGATTGGATACGCAGTATTTT. This codes for CASSFRLDTQYF. V and J are TRBV7-2 and TRBJ2-3; D unresolved. CDR1 is SGHTA and CDR2 is FQGNSA in the germline V gene. Trimming removed 3 bases at V and 6 bases at J, with 7 bases between. CDR3 length equals 12 residues.

The rearrangement joins TRBV20-1 to TRBJ2-7, with 7 positions matching TRBD1. This CDR3 has 14 amino acids. V lost 5 bases and J lost 1; bases outside the gene matches: 8. Germline values: CDR1 DFQATT, CDR2 SNEGSKA (reference sequence). CDR3 loop: CSAPTSRGSYEQYF. CDR3 nucleotide sequence: TGCAGTGCTCCGACCTCCAGGGGGTCCTACGAGCAGTACTTC.

The genes are TRBV10-3 and TRBJ1-3, with 8 bases aligning to TRBD1. Germline CDR1 and CDR2: ENHRY and SYGVKD. CDR3 size: 15 residues. V shed 6 bases, J shed 4 bases, and the junction held 8 bases outside the gene matches. For the CDR3, the DNA is TGTGCCATCAGAGAACGGACAGGGAACGGAAACACCATATATTTT. It yields the protein CAIRERTGNGNTIYF.

The V and J genes are TRBV2 and TRBJ1-1; TRBD1 agrees at 7 bases. J gave up 4 bases and V 0 bases, and 2 bases lay outside the gene matches. This CDR3 contains 14 residues. The V gene's germline CDR1 is SNHLY and CDR2 FYNNEI. The CDR3 coding sequence is TGTGCCAGCAGTGAAGCCCAGGGGGGCACTGAAGCTTTCTTT. Protein: CASSEAQGGTEAFF.

V gene TRBV13 combines with J gene TRBJ2-7; TRBD2 might be the D (6 bases). Trimming cost V 8 bases and J 0 bases, with 11 bases left between them. There are 13 residues in the CDR3. Germline V gene sequence: CDR1 PRHDT, CDR2 FYEKMQ (reference sequence). The DNA of the CDR3 is TGTGCCAGCGTCGGGGGAACCTCCTACGAGCAGTACTTC. This encodes CASVGGTSYEQYF.

This clonotype was detected a few times. The junction departs from the called germline gene at one end, perhaps through a read error. The rearrangement uses TRBV25-1 and TRBJ1-1; 7 nucleotides align to TRBD1. The CDR3 extends over 15 amino acids. Germline lookup yields CDR1 MGHDK and CDR2 SYGVNS. The CDR3 loop is CASSQYSRGSTEAFF. The CDR3 region has the DNA TGCGCCAGCAGCCAATATAGCAGGGGGTCCACTGAAGCTTTCTTT. The entire variable domain, with the rest obtained from reference TRBV25-1 and TRBJ1-1, is as follows: EADIYQTPRYLVIGTGKKITLECSQTMGHDKMYWYQQDPGMELHLIHYSYGVNSTEKGDLSSESTVSRIRTEHFPLTLESARPSHTSQYLCASSQYSRGSTEAFFGQGTRLTVV.

There are a few counts of this clonotype. The chain recombines TRBV5-1 with TRBJ2-7, with 7 bases that match TRBD1. This CDR3 spans 13 amino acids. Germline CDR1 is SGHRS and CDR2 is YFSETQ. Unmatched junction bases numbered 7, after V lost 4 bases and J lost 6 bases. CDR3 loop: CASSTDRASEQYF. In nucleotides, the CDR3 is TGCGCCAGCAGCACAGACAGGGCCTCCGAGCAGTACTTC.

This chain uses TRBV6-5 with TRBJ2-5, with TRBD2 matching 8 bases. The CDR3 runs to 16 residues. After removal of 2 bases from V and 1 base from J, the junction contained 6 bases not matched to a gene. Germline V gene data show CDR1 as MNHEY and CDR2 as SVGAGI. The CDR3 spells CASSYPTRGGQETQYF. The CDR3 DNA is TGTGCCAGCAGTTACCCCACCCGGGGGGGCCAAGAGACCCAGTACTTC.

This clonotype has only one observation. This chain links TRBV7-9 with TRBJ1-3; no definite D call. CDR3 length: 16 amino acids. Trimming took 5 bases from V and 0 from J, leaving 14 bases between them. Germline CDR1 is SEHNR and CDR2 is FQNEAQ (reference sequence). Here the CDR3 DNA reads TGTGCCAGCAGCGTTGAAACCCCTTTCTCTGGAAACACCATATATTTT. Residues: CASSVETPFSGNTIYF. The full variable domain, completed using reference TRBV7-9 and TRBJ1-3, is DTGVSQNPRHKITKRGQNVTFRCDPISEHNRLYWYRQTLGQGPEFLTYFQNEAQLEKSRLLSDRFSAERPKGSFSTLEIQRTEQGDSAMYLCASSVETPFSGNTIYFGEGSWLTVV.

Only a few counts were recorded for this clonotype. The genes are TRBV7-2 and TRBJ2-7; TRBD1 matches at 8 bases. CDR1 is SGHTA and CDR2 is FQGNSA in the germline V gene. This CDR3 spans 14 amino acids. V was pared by 3 bases and J by 3 bases, with 4 bases of the junction left unmatched. The CDR3: CASSLGQVLYEQYF. Written as DNA, the CDR3 is TGTGCCAGCAGCTTGGGACAGGTGCTCTACGAGCAGTACTTC.

The CDR3 DNA sequence: TGCGCCAGCAGCGACCCAGCAACCTCTGGAAACACCATATATTTT. Residues: CASSDPATSGNTIYF. The gene calls are TRBV5-1 and TRBJ1-3; D remains ambiguous. The CDR3 is 15 amino acids. The germline V and J ends were trimmed by 4 bases and 0 bases, with 11 bases remaining between them. Germline CDR1 reads SGHRS; CDR2 reads YFSETQ.

This clonotype was seen repeatedly, ten times or more. The genes are TRBV7-2 and TRBJ2-7; 8 bases are a match to TRBD1. Unmatched junction bases numbered 3, after V lost 7 bases and J lost 4 bases. The CDR3 consists of 12 residues. Germline CDR1 is SGHTA and CDR2 is FQGNSA. CDR3 sequence reads: CASNQGAYEQYF. CDR3 DNA sequence: TGTGCCAGCAACCAGGGGGCTTACGAGCAGTACTTC. The full variable domain, its missing parts supplied by reference TRBV7-2 and TRBJ2-7, is GAGVSQSPSNKVTEKGKDVELRCDPISGHTALYWYRQSLGQGLEFLIYFQGNSAPDKSGLPSDRFSAERTGGSVSTLTIQRTQQEDSAVYLCASNQGAYEQYFGPGTRLTVT.

The CDR3 loop is CASRRAIGPPETQYF. The CDR3 bases are TGTGCCAGCAGACGCGCAATTGGACCCCCGGAGACCCAGTACTTC. V gene TRBV12-3 or TRBV12-4 combines with J gene TRBJ2-5; D is unclear. V lost 6 bases and J lost 5, with 19 bases in between. This CDR3 is 15 amino acids long.

This clonotype was detected ten times or more. The chain recombines TRBV6-5 with TRBJ2-7; 9 positions match TRBD2. CDR1 is MNHEY and CDR2 is SVGAGI in the germline V gene. This CDR3 comprises 14 residues. J gave up 6 bases and V 3 bases, and 6 bases lay outside the gene matches. CDR3 region: CASSYGGRAVEQYF. The CDR3 DNA reads as TGTGCCAGCAGTTATGGCGGGAGGGCGGTCGAGCAGTACTTC.

This clonotype was observed a few times. V is TRBV5-8 and J is TRBJ1-5; 7 nucleotides agree with TRBD1. V gave up 0 bases and J gave up 6 bases; unmatched junction bases: 6. The CDR3 has 15 residues. Germline V CDR1 and CDR2: SGHTS, YDEGEE. CDR3: CASSLDRGYGQPQHF. CDR3 nucleotide sequence: TGTGCCAGCAGCTTGGACAGGGGATACGGTCAGCCCCAGCATTTT.